This TCR beta chain was identified during a study of technical replicates of blood from several donors (dated by TCRdb to the late 2010s). The CDR3 measures 15 amino acids from cysteine to phenylalanine. The DNA shown is the 45-base CDR3, in frame from base 1. Based on the germline V gene, the CDR1 and CDR2 sequences are MGHDK and SYGVNS. Here V drops 8 bases and J drops 5 bases, and the junction holds 12 bases not matched to any gene. In its sample, this clone was seen once. Its antigen is unknown. One base away there is no much larger clone; base qualities are not given. The protocol used for the library was the immunoSEQ multiplex PCR assay. TCRdb provides this immuneACCESS table in a form limited to in-frame rearrangements. Some clones are lacking; in checked studies, under half of them reflect an unresolved V gene, and why the rest are absent is not known. The sample table lists approximately 59,000 clones, 70% to 90% of them with a count of one. The ten largest clones add up to roughly 5.1% of the sample.

The sequenced sample was PBMCs. The chain uses TRBV25-1 and TRBJ1-1; a stretch of 9 junction bases matches TRBD1. This clonotype originated in a human donor in good health. Some clones in this sample may be carry-over from other donors' samples. The CDR3 protein is CASQLPGTGRTEAFF. DNA sequence: TGTGCCAGCCAATTACCCGGGACAGGGCGGACTGAAGCTTTCTTT.